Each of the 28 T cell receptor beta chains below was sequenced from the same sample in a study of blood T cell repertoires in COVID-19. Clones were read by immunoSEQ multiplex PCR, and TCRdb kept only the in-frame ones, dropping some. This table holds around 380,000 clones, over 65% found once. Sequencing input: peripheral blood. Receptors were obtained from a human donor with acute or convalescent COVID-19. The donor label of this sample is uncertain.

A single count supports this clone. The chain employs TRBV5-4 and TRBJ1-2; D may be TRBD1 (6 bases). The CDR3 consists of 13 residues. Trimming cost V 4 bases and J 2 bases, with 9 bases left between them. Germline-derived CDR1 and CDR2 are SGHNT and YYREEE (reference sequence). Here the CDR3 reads CASSMDRNYGYTF. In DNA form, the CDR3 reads TGTGCCAGCAGCATGGACAGAAACTATGGCTACACCTTC.

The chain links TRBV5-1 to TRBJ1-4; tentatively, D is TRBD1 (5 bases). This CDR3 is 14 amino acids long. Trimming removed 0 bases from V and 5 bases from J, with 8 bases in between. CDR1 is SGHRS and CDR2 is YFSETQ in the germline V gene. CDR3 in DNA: TGCGCCAGCAGCTTGGTTGCAGGGAATGAAAAACTGTTTTTT. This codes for CASSLVAGNEKLFF.

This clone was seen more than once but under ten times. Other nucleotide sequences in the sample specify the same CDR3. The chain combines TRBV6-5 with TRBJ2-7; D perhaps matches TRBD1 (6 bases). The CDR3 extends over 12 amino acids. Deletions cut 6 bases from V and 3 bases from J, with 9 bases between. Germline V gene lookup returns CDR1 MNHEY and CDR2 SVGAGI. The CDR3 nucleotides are TGTGCCAGCAGGAAGGACAGCTACGAGCAGTACTTC. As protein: CASRKDSYEQYF.

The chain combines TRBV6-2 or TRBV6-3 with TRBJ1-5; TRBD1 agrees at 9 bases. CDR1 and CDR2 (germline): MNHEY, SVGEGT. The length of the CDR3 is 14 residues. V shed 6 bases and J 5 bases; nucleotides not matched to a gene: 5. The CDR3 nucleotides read TGTGCCAGCAGCGATACAGGGGGCTATCAGCCCCAGCATTTT. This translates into CASSDTGGYQPQHF.

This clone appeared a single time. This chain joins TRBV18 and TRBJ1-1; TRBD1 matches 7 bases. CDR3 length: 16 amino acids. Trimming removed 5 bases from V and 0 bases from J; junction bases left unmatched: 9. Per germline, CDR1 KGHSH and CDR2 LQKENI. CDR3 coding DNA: TGTGCCAGCTCATTGAACTGGGACAGCATGAACACTGAAGCTTTCTTT. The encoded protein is CASSLNWDSMNTEAFF.

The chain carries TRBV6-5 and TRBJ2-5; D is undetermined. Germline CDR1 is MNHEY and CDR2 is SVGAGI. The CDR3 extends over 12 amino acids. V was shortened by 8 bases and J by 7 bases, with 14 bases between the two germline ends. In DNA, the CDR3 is TGTGCCAGCTCCCTCGAGGTTGTGACCCAGTACTTC. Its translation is CASSLEVVTQYF.

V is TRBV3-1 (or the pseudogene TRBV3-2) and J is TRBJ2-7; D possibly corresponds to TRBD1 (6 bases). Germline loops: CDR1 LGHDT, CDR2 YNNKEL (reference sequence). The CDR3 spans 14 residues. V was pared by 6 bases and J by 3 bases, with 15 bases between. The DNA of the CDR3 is TGTGCCAGCAGTCGGACAGCGCTAAGCTACGAGCAGTACTTC. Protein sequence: CASSRTALSYEQYF.

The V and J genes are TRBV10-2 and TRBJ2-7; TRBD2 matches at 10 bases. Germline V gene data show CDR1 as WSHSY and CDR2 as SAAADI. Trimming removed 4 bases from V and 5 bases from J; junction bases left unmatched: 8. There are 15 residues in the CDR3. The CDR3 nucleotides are TGCGCCAGCAGTGTCTTAGCGGGAGGCAACAACGAGCAGTACTTC. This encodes CASSVLAGGNNEQYF.

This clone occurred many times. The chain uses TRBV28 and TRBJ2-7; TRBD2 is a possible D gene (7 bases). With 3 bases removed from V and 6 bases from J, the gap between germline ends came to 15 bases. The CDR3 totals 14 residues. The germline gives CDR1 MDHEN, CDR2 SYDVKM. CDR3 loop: CASSFSWGGLEQYF. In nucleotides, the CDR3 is TGTGCCAGCAGTTTCTCCTGGGGGGGGCTCGAGCAGTACTTC.

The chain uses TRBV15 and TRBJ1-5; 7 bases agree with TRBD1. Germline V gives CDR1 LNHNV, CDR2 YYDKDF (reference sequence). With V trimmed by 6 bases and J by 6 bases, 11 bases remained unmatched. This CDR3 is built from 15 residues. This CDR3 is CATRGGQAVGQPQHF. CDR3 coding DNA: TGTGCCACCAGGGGAGGACAGGCGGTTGGTCAGCCCCAGCATTTT.

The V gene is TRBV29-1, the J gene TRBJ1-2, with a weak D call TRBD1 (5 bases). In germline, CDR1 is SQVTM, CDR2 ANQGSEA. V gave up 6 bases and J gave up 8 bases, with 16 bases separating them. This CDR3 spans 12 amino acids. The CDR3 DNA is TGCAGCGTGGTGGCAGGGACTCTGGGCTACACCTTC. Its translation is CSVVAGTLGYTF.

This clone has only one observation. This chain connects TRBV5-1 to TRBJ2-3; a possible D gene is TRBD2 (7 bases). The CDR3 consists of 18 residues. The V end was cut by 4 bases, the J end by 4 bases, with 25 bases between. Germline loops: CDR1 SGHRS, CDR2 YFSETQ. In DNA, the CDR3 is TGCGCCAGCAGCAGGTCGGGGGGCGGTAGGGTCGGAGCAGATACGCAGTATTTT. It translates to CASSRSGGGRVGADTQYF.

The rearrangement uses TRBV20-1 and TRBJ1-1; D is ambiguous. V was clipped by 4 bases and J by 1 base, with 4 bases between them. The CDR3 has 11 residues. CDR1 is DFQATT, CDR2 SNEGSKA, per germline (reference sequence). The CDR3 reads CSANSNTEAFF. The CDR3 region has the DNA TGCAGTGCTAACTCGAACACTGAAGCTTTCTTT.

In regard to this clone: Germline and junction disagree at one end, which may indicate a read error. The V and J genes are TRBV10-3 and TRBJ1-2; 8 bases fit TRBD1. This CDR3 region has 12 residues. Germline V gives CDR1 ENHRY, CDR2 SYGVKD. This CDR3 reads CAISLELGQAYF. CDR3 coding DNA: TGTGCCATCAGCCTGGAACTGGGACAGGCGTACTTC.

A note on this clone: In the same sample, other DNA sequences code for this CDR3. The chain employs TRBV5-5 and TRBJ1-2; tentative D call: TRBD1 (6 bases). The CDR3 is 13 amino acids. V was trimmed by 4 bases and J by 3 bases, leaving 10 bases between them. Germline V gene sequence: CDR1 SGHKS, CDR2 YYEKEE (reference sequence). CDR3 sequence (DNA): TGTGCCAGCAGCCTGGACAGTTACTATGGCTACACCTTC. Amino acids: CASSLDSYYGYTF. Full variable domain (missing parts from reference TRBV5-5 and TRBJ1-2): DAGVTQSPTHLIKTRGQQVTLRCSPISGHKSVSWYQQVLGQGPQFIFQYYEKEERGRGNFPDRFSARQFPNYSSELNVNALLLGDSALYLCASSLDSYYGYTFGSGTRLTVV.

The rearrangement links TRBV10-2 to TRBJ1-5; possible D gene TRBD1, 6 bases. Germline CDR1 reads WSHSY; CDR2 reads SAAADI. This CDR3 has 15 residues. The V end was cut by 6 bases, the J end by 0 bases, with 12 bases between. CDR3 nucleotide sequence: TGCGCCAGCAGACAGGGTGAGGGTAGCAATCAGCCCCAGCATTTT. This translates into CASRQGEGSNQPQHF.

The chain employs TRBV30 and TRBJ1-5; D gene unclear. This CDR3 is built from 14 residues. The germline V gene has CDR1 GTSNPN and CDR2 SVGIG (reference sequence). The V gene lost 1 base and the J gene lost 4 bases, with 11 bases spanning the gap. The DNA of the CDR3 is TGTGCCTGGAGTGCTAGCATCCCTAATCAGCCCCAGCATTTT. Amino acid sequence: CAWSASIPNQPQHF.

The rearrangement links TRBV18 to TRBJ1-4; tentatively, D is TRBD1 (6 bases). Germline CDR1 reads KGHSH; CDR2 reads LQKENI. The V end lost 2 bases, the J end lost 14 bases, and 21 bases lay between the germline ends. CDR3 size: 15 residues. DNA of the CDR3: TGTGCCAGCTCACCAATGGCAGGGGACCCGTTGGGGCTGTTTTTT. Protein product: CASSPMAGDPLGLFF. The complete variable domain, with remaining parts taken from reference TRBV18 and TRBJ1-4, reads NAGVMQNPRHLVRRRGQEARLRCSPMKGHSHVYWYRQLPEEGLKFMVYLQKENIIDESGMPKERFSAEFPKEGPSILRIQQVVRGDSAAYFCASSPMAGDPLGLFFGSGTQLSVL.

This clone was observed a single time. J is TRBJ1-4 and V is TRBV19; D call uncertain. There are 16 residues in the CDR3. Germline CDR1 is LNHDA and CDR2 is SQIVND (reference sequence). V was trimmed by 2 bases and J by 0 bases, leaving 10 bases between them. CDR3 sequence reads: CASSIQVSSTNEKLFF. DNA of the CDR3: TGTGCCAGTAGTATACAGGTGTCCTCAACTAATGAAAAACTGTTTTTT.

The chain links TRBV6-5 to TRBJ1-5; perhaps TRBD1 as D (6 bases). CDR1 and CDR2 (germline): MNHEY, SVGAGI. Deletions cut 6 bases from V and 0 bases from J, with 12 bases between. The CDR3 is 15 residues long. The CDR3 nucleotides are TGTGCCAGCAGGAGACCAGGGGATAGCAATCAGCCCCAGCATTTT. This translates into CASRRPGDSNQPQHF.

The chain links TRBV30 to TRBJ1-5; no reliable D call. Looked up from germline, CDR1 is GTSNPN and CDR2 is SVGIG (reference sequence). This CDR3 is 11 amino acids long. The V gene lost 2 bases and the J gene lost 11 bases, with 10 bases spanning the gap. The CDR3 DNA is TGTGCCTGGAGTTCCGGTACGACCCAGCATTTT. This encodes CAWSSGTTQHF.

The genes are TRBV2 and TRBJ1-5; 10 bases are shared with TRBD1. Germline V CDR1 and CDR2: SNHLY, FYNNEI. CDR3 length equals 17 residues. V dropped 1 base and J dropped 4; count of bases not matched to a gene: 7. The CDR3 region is CASSEETGGLGNQPQHF. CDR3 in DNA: TGTGCCAGCAGTGAAGAGACAGGGGGCTTGGGTAATCAGCCCCAGCATTTT.

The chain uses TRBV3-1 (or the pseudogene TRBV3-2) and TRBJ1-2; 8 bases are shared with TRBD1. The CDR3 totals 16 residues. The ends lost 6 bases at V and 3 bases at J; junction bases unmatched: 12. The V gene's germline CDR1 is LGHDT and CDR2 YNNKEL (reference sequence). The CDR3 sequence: CASSEGPRDRHYGYTF. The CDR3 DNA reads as TGTGCCAGCAGTGAAGGCCCGCGGGACAGGCACTATGGCTACACCTTC.

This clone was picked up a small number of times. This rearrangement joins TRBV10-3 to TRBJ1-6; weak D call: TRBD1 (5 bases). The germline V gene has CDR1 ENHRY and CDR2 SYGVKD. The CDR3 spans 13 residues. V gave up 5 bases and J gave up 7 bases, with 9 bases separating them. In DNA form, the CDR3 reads TGTGCCATCAGTTCATGGACAAATTCACCCCTCCACTTT. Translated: CAISSWTNSPLHF.

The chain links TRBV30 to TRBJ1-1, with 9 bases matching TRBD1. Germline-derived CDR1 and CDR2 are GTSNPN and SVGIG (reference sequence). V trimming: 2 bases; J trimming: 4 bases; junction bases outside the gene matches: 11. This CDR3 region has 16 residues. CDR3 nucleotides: TGTGCCTGGAGTCAAGGACAGGGGCTATCGGGCACTGAAGCTTTCTTT. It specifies CAWSQGQGLSGTEAFF.

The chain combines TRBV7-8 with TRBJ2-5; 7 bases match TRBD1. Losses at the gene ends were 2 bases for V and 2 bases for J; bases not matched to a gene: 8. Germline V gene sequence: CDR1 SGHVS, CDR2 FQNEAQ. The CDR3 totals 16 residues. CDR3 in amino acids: CASSLLGTASQETQYF. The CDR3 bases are TGTGCCAGCAGCTTACTTGGGACAGCTTCTCAAGAGACCCAGTACTTC.

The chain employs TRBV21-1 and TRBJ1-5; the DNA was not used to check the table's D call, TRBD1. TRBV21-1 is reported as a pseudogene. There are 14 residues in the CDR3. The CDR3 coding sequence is TGTGCCAGCAATACAGGGGTGAGCAATCAGCCCCAGCATTTT. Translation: CASNTGVSNQPQHF.

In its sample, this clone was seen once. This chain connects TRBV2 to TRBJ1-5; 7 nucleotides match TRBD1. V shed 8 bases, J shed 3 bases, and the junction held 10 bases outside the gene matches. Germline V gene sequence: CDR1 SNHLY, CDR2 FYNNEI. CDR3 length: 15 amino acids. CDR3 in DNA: TGTGCCAGCGGTGGGGCAGGGGGTGCCAATCAGCCCCAGCATTTT. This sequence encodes CASGGAGGANQPQHF.